A selection of T cell receptor beta chains follows, all from one sample in a study of T cells in Graves' hyperthyroidism and ophthalmopathy. TCRdb called the multiplex PCR reads again in MiXCR, with one record for every CDR3 protein. Of fewer than 250,000 distinct CDR3 sequences detected, about 25% appear once; the ten largest clones hold roughly 35%. The sequencing input was blood. The receptors here all came from a woman in her thirties or forties with Graves' ophthalmopathy. Both conserved end residues are part of each CDR3. A D gene is named only where the DNA matches it firmly. Size is omitted from some rows. Given values are once, few, many or a class for expanded clones.

CDR3: CASSGQPYEQYF
DNA: TGTGCCAGCAGTGGACAGCCCTACGAGCAGTACTTC
J: TRBJ2-7
size: many
D: NA
V: TRBV2

CDR3: CASSKRLAGGYEQYF
DNA: TGTGCCAGCAGCAAACGACTAGCGGGAGGCTACGAGCAGTACTTC
J: TRBJ2-7
size: once
D: TRBD2
V: TRBV6-2/TRBV6-3

CDR3: CASSLSAGGPFETQYF
DNA: TGTGCCAGCAGCTTATCTGCGGGAGGGCCGTTCGAGACCCAGTACTTC
J: TRBJ2-5
size: many
D: TRBD2
V: TRBV7-9

CDR3: CASSQVVAGVSQTQYF
DNA: TGTGCCAGCAGCCAAGTAGTAGCGGGAGTTTCTCAGACCCAGTACTTC
J: TRBJ2-5
size: few
D: TRBD2
V: TRBV4-2

CDR3: CASSLDTDGELFF
DNA: TGTGCCAGCAGCTTAGACACGGACGGGGAGCTGTTTTTT
J: TRBJ2-2
size: NA
D: NA
V: TRBV7-2

CDR3: CSIRGQGAIYEQYF
DNA: TGCAGCATCCGGGGACAGGGGGCGATTTACGAGCAGTACTTC
J: TRBJ2-7
size: many
D: TRBD1
V: TRBV29-1

CDR3: CASTGQFQETQYF
DNA: TGTGCCAGCACCGGACAGTTCCAAGAGACCCAGTACTTC
J: TRBJ2-5
size: many
D: NA
V: TRBV7-2

CDR3: CASSLEGSYTGELFF
DNA: TGTGCCAGCAGTTTAGAGGGTTCGTACACCGGGGAGCTGTTTTTT
J: TRBJ2-2
size: many
D: NA
V: TRBV12-3/TRBV12-4

CDR3: CASSRPGTGHTGELFF
DNA: TGTGCCAGCAGCCGTCCCGGGACAGGTCACACCGGGGAGCTGTTTTTT
J: TRBJ2-2
size: many
D: TRBD1
V: TRBV3-1

CDR3: CASSSGTGVNQPQHF
DNA: TGTGCCAGCAGCTCCGGGACAGGGGTTAATCAGCCCCAGCATTTT
J: TRBJ1-5
size: many
D: TRBD1
V: TRBV7-6

CDR3: CASSLTRTGGYTF
DNA: TGTGCCAGCAGTCTCACCCGGACAGGTGGCTACACCTTC
J: TRBJ1-2
size: NA
D: TRBD1
V: TRBV28

CDR3: CASSYSNPGELFF
DNA: TGTGCCAGCAGCTATAGTAACCCCGGGGAGCTGTTTTTT
J: TRBJ2-2
size: many
D: NA
V: TRBV2

CDR3: CASSHLRLASSYEQYF
DNA: TGTGCCAGCAGCCACCTCAGACTAGCGTCCTCCTACGAGCAGTACTTC
J: TRBJ2-7
size: many
D: TRBD2
V: TRBV4-2

CDR3: CAWSPTGTEAFF
DNA: TGTGCCTGGAGTCCGACAGGGACTGAAGCTTTCTTT
J: TRBJ1-1
size: many
D: TRBD1
V: TRBV30

CDR3: CATTGKYF
DNA: TGCGCCACCACAGGGAAGTACTTC
J: TRBJ2-7
size: many
D: NA
V: TRBV10-1

CDR3: CASSPASGTGGDLAFF
DNA: TGTGCCAGCAGCCCAGCCTCCGGGACAGGGGGCGATCTGGCTTTCTTT
J: TRBJ1-1
size: NA
D: TRBD1
V: TRBV12-3/TRBV12-4

CDR3: CASSATSGSPKSF
DNA: TGTGCCAGCAGTGCGACTAGCGGTTCCCCAAAGTCCTTC
J: TRBJ2-7
size: NA
D: TRBD2
V: TRBV28

CDR3: CASSQVPGFTEAFF
DNA: TGTGCCAGCAGCCAAGTACCGGGCTTCACTGAAGCTTTCTTT
J: TRBJ1-1
size: many
D: NA
V: TRBV3-1

CDR3: CASSLAAGSLDEQYF
DNA: TGTGCCAGCAGCTTAGCGGCAGGGAGTCTGGACGAGCAGTACTTC
J: TRBJ2-7
size: many
D: NA
V: TRBV7-6

CDR3: CASSLQGPGELFF
DNA: TGCGCCAGCAGCTTACAGGGTCCCGGGGAGCTGTTTTTT
J: TRBJ2-2
size: many
D: NA
V: TRBV5-1

CDR3: CASGDISYEQYF
DNA: TGTGCCAGCGGGGACATCTCCTACGAGCAGTACTTC
J: TRBJ2-7
size: many
D: NA
V: TRBV11-2

CDR3: CAWSVRADTEAFF
DNA: TGTGCCTGGAGTGTACGGGCAGACACTGAAGCTTTCTTT
J: TRBJ1-1
size: many
D: NA
V: TRBV30

CDR3: CASSEWTSGIQYF
DNA: TGTGCCAGCAGTGAGTGGACTAGCGGGATTCAGTACTTC
J: TRBJ2-4
size: many
D: TRBD2
V: TRBV6-1

CDR3: CASSFSPGVLQETQYF
DNA: TGTGCCAGCAGTTTTAGTCCGGGAGTACTTCAAGAGACCCAGTACTTC
J: TRBJ2-5
size: many
D: NA
V: TRBV12-3/TRBV12-4

CDR3: CASSSILVGTSGPRDEQYF
DNA: TGTGCCAGCAGCTCGATCCTCGTGGGGACTAGCGGGCCGCGGGACGAGCAGTACTTC
J: TRBJ2-7
size: many
D: TRBD2
V: TRBV11-1

CDR3: CASSLVGPSSGNTIYF
DNA: TGTGCCAGCAGTTTAGTGGGCCCCAGCTCTGGAAACACCATATATTTT
J: TRBJ1-3
size: many
D: NA
V: TRBV28

CDR3: CASSGTLPGLLRLGGYTF
DNA: TGTGCCAGCAGCGGAACTCTCCCCGGACTACTTCGCTTGGGGGGCTACACCTTC
J: TRBJ1-2
size: few
D: NA
V: TRBV6-2/TRBV6-3

CDR3: CASSFYGYEQYF
DNA: TGTGCCAGCAGTTTCTACGGATACGAGCAGTACTTC
J: TRBJ2-7
size: many
D: NA
V: TRBV28

CDR3: CSARDLHNRVGEGYGYTF
DNA: TGCAGTGCTAGAGATCTCCACAACAGGGTGGGAGAGGGCTATGGCTACACCTTC
J: TRBJ1-2
size: many
D: NA
V: TRBV20-1

CDR3: CASSPSGPGLTGELFF
DNA: TGTGCCAGTAGCCCGTCAGGTCCGGGGTTGACCGGGGAGCTGTTTTTT
J: TRBJ2-2
size: few
D: NA
V: TRBV19

CDR3: CASSQAGAYGYTF
DNA: TGTGCCAGCAGCCAAGCAGGGGCCTATGGCTACACCTTC
J: TRBJ1-2
size: few
D: NA
V: TRBV12-3/TRBV12-4

CDR3: CSVAVQGLEYF
DNA: TGCAGCGTTGCCGTCCAGGGCTTGGAGTACTTC
J: TRBJ2-7
size: many
D: NA
V: TRBV29-1

CDR3: CASSSLASSLIGANVLTF
DNA: TGTGCCAGCAGTTCCCTAGCCTCGTCCTTAATTGGGGCCAACGTCCTGACTTTC
J: TRBJ2-6
size: many
D: NA
V: TRBV27

CDR3: CASSPVLSNTEAFF
DNA: TGTGCCAGCAGCCCCGTTTTGTCGAACACTGAAGCTTTCTTT
J: TRBJ1-1
size: NA
D: NA
V: TRBV11-2

CDR3: CASSSGQGAMYEQYF
DNA: TGTGCCAGCAGTTCCGGACAGGGGGCTATGTACGAGCAGTACTTC
J: TRBJ2-7
size: many
D: TRBD1
V: TRBV27

CDR3: CASSLGTDLYEQYF
DNA: TGTGCCAGCAGCTTAGGGACAGATCTCTACGAGCAGTACTTC
J: TRBJ2-7
size: many
D: NA
V: TRBV11-1

CDR3: CASSQEQGGPYEQYF
DNA: TGCGCCAGCAGCCAAGAACAGGGTGGCCCCTACGAGCAGTACTTC
J: TRBJ2-7
size: few
D: NA
V: TRBV4-1

CDR3: CATSVGVTAFF
DNA: TGTGCCACCAGTGTGGGGGTGACGGCTTTCTTT
J: TRBJ1-1
size: NA
D: NA
V: TRBV24-1

CDR3: CASSRQSSNYGYTF
DNA: TGTGCCAGCAGTAGACAGTCCTCTAACTATGGCTACACCTTC
J: TRBJ1-2
size: many
D: NA
V: TRBV12-3/TRBV12-4

CDR3: CASSHTEDGETQYF
DNA: TGTGCCAGCAGTCACACCGAAGACGGCGAGACCCAGTACTTC
J: TRBJ2-5
size: many
D: NA
V: TRBV13

CDR3: CAISESGLVSYEQYF
DNA: TGTGCCATCAGTGAGTCTGGACTGGTCTCCTACGAGCAGTACTTC
J: TRBJ2-7
size: many
D: NA
V: TRBV10-3

CDR3: CASRSGANTGELFF
DNA: TGCGCCAGCAGGTCGGGAGCGAACACCGGGGAGCTGTTTTTT
J: TRBJ2-2
size: many
D: NA
V: TRBV5-1

CDR3: CASSEDFFAGGYTF
DNA: TGTGCCAGCAGTGAAGACTTTTTTGCCGGTGGCTACACCTTC
J: TRBJ1-2
size: NA
D: NA
V: TRBV6-1